The 13 T cell receptor beta chains in this list originate from one sample, sequenced in a study of response to subunit inactivated influenza vaccine. MiXCR, run by TCRdb on the RT-PCR reads, gives a single entry per CDR3 protein. The sample comprises 500,000 to 550,000 distinct CDR3 sequences, roughly 7.9% of which are singletons, and about an eighth rests with the top ten. The specimen was PBMCs from blood, collected about 24 months after vaccination. The receptors were sampled from a man aged 45-69 years who received an inactivated influenza vaccine.

This clonotype was seen repeatedly, ten times or more. V gene TRBV28 combines with J gene TRBJ2-2; 8 bases fit TRBD1. CDR3 length: 16 amino acids. Germline values: CDR1 MDHEN, CDR2 SYDVKM. With 5 bases clipped from V and 1 base from J, the junction kept 6 bases outside the gene matches. CDR3 loop: CASSPGQGLNTGELFF. CDR3 nucleotides: TGTGCCAGCAGTCCCGGACAGGGATTGAACACCGGGGAGCTGTTTTTT.

This chain joins TRBV7-2 and TRBJ1-3; D is possibly TRBD1 (5 bases). Germline CDR1 SGHTA, CDR2 FQGNSA. This CDR3 has 16 residues. Trimming removed 5 bases from V and 0 bases from J, with 14 bases in between. The CDR3 DNA is TGTGCCAGCAGCCCAGACAGTCCTCTCTCTGGAAACACCATATATTTT. It yields the protein CASSPDSPLSGNTIYF.

This clonotype was seen a handful of times. The V call is TRBV4-1, the J call TRBJ2-5; no clear D. The CDR3 totals 17 residues. The germline CDR1 and CDR2 sequences are MGHRA and YSYEKL. Trimming left V 0 bases short and J 3 bases short, with 17 bases between. The CDR3 loop reads CASSQDVLVGSKETQYF. CDR3 in DNA: TGCGCCAGCAGCCAAGACGTTCTAGTGGGTTCTAAAGAGACCCAGTACTTC.

The gene calls are TRBV10-3 and TRBJ2-7, with 8 bases matching TRBD1. This CDR3 region has 12 residues. J was trimmed by 4 bases and V by 8 bases; bases with no gene match: 4. Germline CDR1 ENHRY, CDR2 SYGVKD. CDR3: CAIGHRGYEQYF. CDR3 coding DNA: TGTGCCATCGGGCACAGGGGGTACGAGCAGTACTTC.

This clonotype was detected once. The V gene is TRBV12-3 or TRBV12-4, the J gene TRBJ2-3; 10 bases are a match to TRBD2. This CDR3 has 19 amino acids. V was pared by 8 bases and J by 1 base, with 18 bases of the junction left unmatched. CDR3 sequence reads: CASCFFPSGRRDRTDTQYF. CDR3 bases: TGTGCCAGCTGCTTTTTTCCTAGCGGGAGACGGGATCGCACAGATACGCAGTATTTT.

This clonotype was counted between two and nine times. The chain combines TRBV7-2 with TRBJ2-7, with 7 nucleotides matching TRBD1. V lost 4 bases, J lost 0 bases, and 6 bases stayed unmatched. The CDR3 runs to 15 residues. Germline CDR1 and CDR2: SGHTA and FQGNSA. CDR3 in amino acids: CASSYRGLSSYEQYF. CDR3 sequence (DNA): TGTGCCAGCAGCTACAGGGGCCTTAGCTCCTACGAGCAGTACTTC.

The genes are TRBV20-1 and TRBJ1-1; possible D gene TRBD1, 6 bases. V was pared by 4 bases and J by 4 bases, with 19 bases between. Looked up from germline, CDR1 is DFQATT and CDR2 is SNEGSKA (reference sequence). The CDR3 covers 15 residues. The CDR3 here is CSATPRQALRTEAFF. In DNA form, the CDR3 reads TGCAGTGCTACACCTAGACAGGCTTTGCGCACTGAAGCTTTCTTT.

V and J are TRBV12-3 or TRBV12-4 and TRBJ2-3, with unresolved D. Trimming pared 5 bases from V and 1 base from J, leaving 10 bases between. This CDR3 is 14 amino acids long. Here the CDR3 reads CASSPPSRTDTQYF. The CDR3 nucleotides read TGTGCCAGCAGTCCGCCCTCCCGCACAGATACGCAGTATTTT.

This clonotype was observed a few times. The chain uses TRBV2 and TRBJ2-7; TRBD2 aligns across 9 bases. This CDR3 contains 14 residues. CDR1 and CDR2 (germline): SNHLY, FYNNEI. Losses at the gene ends were 4 bases for V and 7 bases for J; bases not matched to a gene: 8. CDR3 loop: CASSAPAGGREQYF. In DNA form, the CDR3 reads TGTGCCAGCAGTGCTCCTGCGGGGGGGCGGGAGCAGTACTTC.

The genes are TRBV7-2 and TRBJ2-7; the match to TRBD1 covers 10 bases. Looked up from germline, CDR1 is SGHTA and CDR2 is FQGNSA. V lost 6 bases to trimming and J lost 5 bases; unmatched junction nucleotides: 4. This CDR3 has 13 amino acids. In DNA, the CDR3 is TGTGCCAGCAGGACAGGGGGCTTCGACGAGCAGTACTTC. Amino acid sequence: CASRTGGFDEQYF.

This clonotype was observed a handful of times. This sequence joins TRBV15 and TRBJ2-2, with 8 nucleotides matching TRBD1. CDR1 is LNHNV, CDR2 YYDKDF, per germline (reference sequence). The V and J ends lost 4 bases and 6 bases, in that order; junction bases with no gene match: 4. The CDR3 runs to 14 residues. The CDR3 spells CATSTDRVPGELFF. In nucleotides, the CDR3 is TGTGCCACCAGCACGGACAGGGTCCCCGGGGAGCTGTTTTTT.

The genes are TRBV5-6 and TRBJ1-5; D possibly corresponds to TRBD1 (6 bases). The CDR3 totals 15 residues. The V gene lost 1 base and the J gene lost 3 bases, with 11 bases spanning the gap. CDR1 is SGHDT and CDR2 is YYEEEE in the germline V gene. Here the CDR3 reads CASSLRGAFNQPQHF. The CDR3 DNA follows: TGTGCCAGCAGCTTGAGGGGGGCGTTCAATCAGCCCCAGCATTTT.

This clonotype has more than one count but fewer than ten. The CDR3 spells CSARRSAGAYNEQFF. For the CDR3, the DNA is TGCAGTGCTAGGCGATCGGCGGGGGCCTACAATGAGCAGTTCTTC. This chain uses TRBV20-1 with TRBJ2-1, with 7 nucleotides matching TRBD2. Germline assignment: CDR1 DFQATT and CDR2 SNEGSKA (reference sequence). V lost 3 bases to trimming and J lost 2 bases; unmatched junction nucleotides: 7. The CDR3 consists of 15 residues.